This TCR beta chain appears in the sequencing data of a study of tumor-infiltrating lymphocytes in primary liver carcinoma. Notes on the study in general: Paired tumor-adjacent and tumor-blood samples overlapped less than tumor region pairs did.

The CDR3 covers 15 residues. Germline V lookup: CDR1 SEHNR, CDR2 FQNEAQ (reference sequence). J lost 9 bases, V lost 7 bases, and 11 bases had no gene match. The sample holds many counts of this clonotype. Its antigen is currently unknown. Each 20-30 mg portion of unsorted bulk tissue served as the source for co-extraction of RNA and DNA. TCR beta cDNA came from roughly 0.45 ug total RNA, primed with a constant-region primer. Libraries for TCR beta were built through three nested multiplex PCR rounds, which together made up a slightly modified ARM-PCR procedure. The first two PCR rounds used TRBV1-TRBV30 forward primers with a C-beta reverse primer, 10 to 11 cycles each. TCRdb re-called the multiplex PCR reads with MiXCR, one entry per CDR3 protein. The sample comprises some 110,000 distinct CDR3 sequences, 64% of which are singletons, and 8.4% rests with the top ten.

The V gene is TRBV7-9, the J gene TRBJ1-6; TRBD1 agrees at 8 bases. This TCR derives from a woman in her fifties or sixties with primary liver carcinoma and hepatitis B virus infection. The sequencing input was liver tumor tissue from sampling region 3. Subset denoted: tumor region T3, left-lateral pole. In nucleotides, the CDR3 is TGTGCCAGCACTCTCGCCAGGGGGCCGAGTTCACCCCTCCACTTT. As protein: CASTLARGPSSPLHF.